One and the same sample provided the 14 T cell receptor beta chains below, sequenced in a study of blood T cell repertoires in COVID-19. Using immunoSEQ multiplex PCR, the repertoire was profiled, and TCRdb retains in-frame clones only, with some absent. The sample carries 120,000 to 150,000 clones, 80% to 90% recorded once. Input material: peripheral blood. These receptors were obtained from a man in his fifties or sixties with active or convalescent COVID-19.

This clone was counted between two and nine times. V is TRBV14 and J is TRBJ2-2; possibly TRBD1 for D (6 bases). The length of the CDR3 is 15 residues. Germline loops: CDR1 SGHDN, CDR2 FVKESK. With 4 bases removed from V and 4 bases from J, the gap between germline ends came to 13 bases. CDR3 sequence reads: CASSLTGFVTGELFF. DNA of the CDR3: TGTGCCAGCAGCCTAACAGGGTTTGTCACCGGGGAGCTGTTTTTT.

The chain couples TRBV19 to TRBJ2-7, with D maybe TRBD1 (5 bases). Between the trimmed V and J ends, which lost 2 bases and 4 bases, there was a span of 9 bases. The CDR3 has 13 amino acids. Germline V gene lookup returns CDR1 LNHDA and CDR2 SQIVND (reference sequence). CDR3 sequence: CASSIKQAYEQYF. The CDR3 bases are TGTGCCAGTAGTATAAAACAGGCGTACGAGCAGTACTTC.

This clone turned up a few times. Other DNA sequences in this sample translate to the same CDR3. The chain uses TRBV5-1 and TRBJ1-3; D is perhaps TRBD1 (5 bases). The CDR3 length is 14 residues. Trimming cost V 0 bases and J 4 bases, with 8 bases left between them. Germline CDR1 reads SGHRS; CDR2 reads YFSETQ. Here the CDR3 reads CASSLAGRGNTIYF. The CDR3 coding sequence is TGCGCCAGCAGCTTGGCAGGGAGGGGAAACACCATATATTTT.

The CDR3 region is CASSLGGGAYEQYF. CDR3 sequence (DNA): TGTGCCAGCAGCTTGGGCGGGGGAGCCTACGAGCAGTACTTC. V and J are TRBV7-2 and TRBJ2-7, with 7 positions matching TRBD2. Germline V gene lookup returns CDR1 SGHTA and CDR2 FQGNSA. V shed 3 bases and J 2 bases; nucleotides not matched to a gene: 4. The CDR3 is 14 amino acids.

The chain couples TRBV10-3 to TRBJ2-3, with a weak D call TRBD2 (6 bases). The CDR3 runs 15 residues. The V gene lost 2 bases and the J gene lost 6 bases, with 15 bases spanning the gap. Per germline, CDR1 ENHRY and CDR2 SYGVKD. The CDR3 region is CAISEEGRPLDTQYF. As DNA, the CDR3 is TGTGCCATCAGTGAGGAGGGGAGGCCCCTGGATACGCAGTATTTT.

J is TRBJ2-3 and V is TRBV5-1; 12 bases match TRBD1. This CDR3 spans 15 amino acids. Trimming took 4 bases from V and 4 from J; bases not matched to a gene: 4. CDR1 is SGHRS, CDR2 YFSETQ, per germline. CDR3 region: CASSLGQGAADTQYF. The DNA of the CDR3 is TGCGCCAGCAGCCTGGGACAGGGGGCCGCAGATACGCAGTATTTT.

The V gene is TRBV6-5, the J gene TRBJ1-1; TRBD1 matches 8 bases. This CDR3 spans 15 amino acids. Per the germline V gene, CDR1 is MNHEY and CDR2 is SVGAGI. With 6 bases clipped from V and 1 base from J, the junction kept 7 bases outside the gene matches. The CDR3 loop reads CASSGTGRGNTEAFF. The CDR3, as DNA: TGTGCCAGCAGCGGGACAGGAAGGGGGAACACTGAAGCTTTCTTT.

V and J are TRBV7-9 and TRBJ2-3, with 9 bases identical to TRBD1. V trimming: 5 bases; J trimming: 5 bases; junction bases outside the gene matches: 8. Looked up from germline, CDR1 is SEHNR and CDR2 is FQNEAQ (reference sequence). The CDR3 spans 15 residues. Here the CDR3 DNA reads TGTGCCAGCAGCAATCCGGGACAGGGTGGAGATACGCAGTATTTT. Protein: CASSNPGQGGDTQYF.

V is TRBV24-1 and J is TRBJ2-3; 9 bases match TRBD1. The J segment lost 10 bases and the V segment lost 2 bases, leaving 6 bases of the junction unmatched. This CDR3 has 14 residues. CDR1 and CDR2 (germline): KGHDR, SFDVKD. In DNA, the CDR3 is TGTGCCACCAGTGATTCCCCAAGGACAGGGGCGCAGTATTTT. The encoded protein is CATSDSPRTGAQYF.

V is TRBV28 and J is TRBJ1-4, with D perhaps matching TRBD1 (6 bases). The CDR3 loop spans 16 amino acids. Between the trimmed V and J ends, which lost 6 bases and 5 bases, there was a span of 19 bases. The germline CDR1 and CDR2 sequences are MDHEN and SYDVKM. CDR3 amino acids: CASSLPPGHSNEKLFF. Here the CDR3 DNA reads TGTGCCAGCAGCCTACCCCCGGGACACTCAAATGAAAAACTGTTTTTT.

V gene TRBV5-6 combines with J gene TRBJ2-5; 8 positions match TRBD1. The V segment lost 3 bases and the J segment 0 bases; nucleotides outside the gene matches: 1. The CDR3 has 14 amino acids. Germline CDR1 and CDR2: SGHDT and YYEEEE. This CDR3 reads CASSWTGYQETQYF. The CDR3 DNA reads as TGTGCCAGCAGCTGGACAGGGTACCAAGAGACCCAGTACTTC.

The chain carries TRBV2 and TRBJ1-1, with D possibly TRBD1 on 5 matching bases. The CDR3 extends over 13 amino acids. Germline V gene sequence: CDR1 SNHLY, CDR2 FYNNEI. The V end was cut by 6 bases, the J end by 5 bases, with 13 bases between. CDR3 sequence (DNA): TGTGCCAGCAGCAATCAGGGTAGAACTGAAGCTTTCTTT. Protein: CASSNQGRTEAFF.

The chain recombines TRBV3-1 (or the pseudogene TRBV3-2) with TRBJ1-6; no clear D gene. CDR3 length equals 20 residues. From germline, CDR1 is LGHDT and CDR2 YNNKEL (reference sequence). Trimming took 0 bases from V and 0 from J, leaving 18 bases between them. CDR3 nucleotides: TGTGCCAGCAGCCAAGATCCCTGGATGAGGAGTAGCTCCTATAATTCACCCCTCCACTTT. Its translation: CASSQDPWMRSSSYNSPLHF.

J is TRBJ1-1 and V is TRBV18; 8 bases are shared with TRBD1. The CDR3 runs 13 residues. The V gene's germline CDR1 is KGHSH and CDR2 LQKENI. Trimming cost V 5 bases and J 2 bases; bases outside gene matches: 1. This CDR3 reads CASSDRGNTEAFF. The CDR3 bases are TGTGCCAGCTCAGACAGGGGCAACACTGAAGCTTTCTTT. Combining the CDR3 with reference TRBV18 and TRBJ1-1 gives the whole variable domain NAGVMQNPRHLVRRRGQEARLRCSPMKGHSHVYWYRQLPEEGLKFMVYLQKENIIDESGMPKERFSAEFPKEGPSILRIQQVVRGDSAAYFCASSDRGNTEAFFGQGTRLTVV.